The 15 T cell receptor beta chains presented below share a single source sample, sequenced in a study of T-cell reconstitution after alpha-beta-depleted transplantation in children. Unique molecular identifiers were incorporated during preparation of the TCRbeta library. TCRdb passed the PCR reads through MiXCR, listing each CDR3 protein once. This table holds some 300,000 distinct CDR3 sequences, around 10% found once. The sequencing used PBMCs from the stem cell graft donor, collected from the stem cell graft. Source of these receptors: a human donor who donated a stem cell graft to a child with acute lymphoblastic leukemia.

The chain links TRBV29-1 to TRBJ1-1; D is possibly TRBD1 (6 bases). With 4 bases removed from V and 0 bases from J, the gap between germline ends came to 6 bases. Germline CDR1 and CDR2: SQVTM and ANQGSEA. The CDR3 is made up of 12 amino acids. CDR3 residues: CSVGQVNTEAFF. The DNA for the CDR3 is TGCAGCGTTGGACAGGTGAACACTGAAGCTTTCTTT.

In nucleotides, the CDR3 is TGTGCCAGCAGCCCCATAGCCGGAGGGGTGGTTGATACGCAGTATTTT. It specifies CASSPIAGGVVDTQYF. The J gene is TRBJ2-3, the V gene TRBV7-2; D is perhaps TRBD2 (6 bases). The germline gives CDR1 SGHTA, CDR2 FQGNSA. The CDR3 is 16 amino acids. V dropped 5 bases and J dropped 6 bases, with 21 bases sitting between them.

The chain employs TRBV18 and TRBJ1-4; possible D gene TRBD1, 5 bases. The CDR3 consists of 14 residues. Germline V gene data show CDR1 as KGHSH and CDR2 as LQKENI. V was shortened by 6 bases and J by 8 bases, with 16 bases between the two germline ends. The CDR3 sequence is CASSRIGEGEKLFF. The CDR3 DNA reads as TGTGCCAGCTCCCGAATAGGGGAAGGAGAAAAACTGTTTTTT.

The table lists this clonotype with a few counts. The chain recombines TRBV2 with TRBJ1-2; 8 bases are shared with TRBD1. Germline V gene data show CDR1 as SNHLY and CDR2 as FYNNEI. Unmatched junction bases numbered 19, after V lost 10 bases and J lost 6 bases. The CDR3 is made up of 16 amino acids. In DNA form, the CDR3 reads TGTGCCAAAACGACAGGGGACGCCCTATTTGGCCATGGCTACACCTTC. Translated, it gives CAKTTGDALFGHGYTF. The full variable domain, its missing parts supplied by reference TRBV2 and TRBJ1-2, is EPEVTQTPSHQVTQMGQEVILRCVPISNHLYFYWYRQILGQKVEFLVSFYNNEISEKSEIFDDQFSVERPDGSNFTLKIRSTKLEDSAMYFCAKTTGDALFGHGYTFGSGTRLTVV.

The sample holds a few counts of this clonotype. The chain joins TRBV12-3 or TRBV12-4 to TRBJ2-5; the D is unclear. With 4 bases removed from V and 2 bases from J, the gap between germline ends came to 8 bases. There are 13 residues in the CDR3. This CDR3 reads CASSSGFQETQYF. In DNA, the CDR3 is TGTGCCAGCAGTTCCGGCTTTCAAGAGACCCAGTACTTC.

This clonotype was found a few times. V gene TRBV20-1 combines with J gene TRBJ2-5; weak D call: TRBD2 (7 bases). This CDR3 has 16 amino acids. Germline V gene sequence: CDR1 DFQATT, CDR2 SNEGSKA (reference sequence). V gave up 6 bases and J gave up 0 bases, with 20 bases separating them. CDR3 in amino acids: CSARRGASGDQETQYF. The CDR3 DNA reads TGCAGTGCCCGGAGGGGGGCCAGCGGGGACCAAGAGACCCAGTACTTC.

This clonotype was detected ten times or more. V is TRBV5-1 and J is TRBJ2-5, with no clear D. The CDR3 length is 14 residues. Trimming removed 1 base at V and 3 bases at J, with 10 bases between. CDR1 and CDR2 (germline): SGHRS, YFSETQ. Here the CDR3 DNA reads TGCGCCAGCAGCTTGCGGGTTGGGGAAGAGACCCAGTACTTC. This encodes CASSLRVGEETQYF.

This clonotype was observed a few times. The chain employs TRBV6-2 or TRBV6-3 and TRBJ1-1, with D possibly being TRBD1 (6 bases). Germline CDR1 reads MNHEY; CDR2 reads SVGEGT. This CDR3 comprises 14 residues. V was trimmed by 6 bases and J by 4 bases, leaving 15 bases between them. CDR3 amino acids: CASSHRAIPTEAFF. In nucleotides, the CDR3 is TGTGCCAGCAGCCACAGGGCTATCCCCACTGAAGCTTTCTTT.

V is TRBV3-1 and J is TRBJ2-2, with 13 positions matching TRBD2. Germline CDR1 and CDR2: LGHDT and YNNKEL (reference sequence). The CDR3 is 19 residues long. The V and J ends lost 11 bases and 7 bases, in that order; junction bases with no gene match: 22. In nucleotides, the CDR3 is TGTGCCTTCAGTTCCTCCGGGACTAGCGGGACCCTATGGGACGGGGAGCTGTTTTTT. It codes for CAFSSSGTSGTLWDGELFF.

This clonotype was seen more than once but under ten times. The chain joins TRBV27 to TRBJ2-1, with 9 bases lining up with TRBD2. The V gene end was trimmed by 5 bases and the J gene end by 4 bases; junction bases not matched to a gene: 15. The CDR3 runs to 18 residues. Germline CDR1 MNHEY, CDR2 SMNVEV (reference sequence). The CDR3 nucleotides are TGTGCCAGCAGTCGCGGGACTAGCAGACGAGCTTCGTACAATGAGCAGTTCTTC. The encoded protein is CASSRGTSRRASYNEQFF.

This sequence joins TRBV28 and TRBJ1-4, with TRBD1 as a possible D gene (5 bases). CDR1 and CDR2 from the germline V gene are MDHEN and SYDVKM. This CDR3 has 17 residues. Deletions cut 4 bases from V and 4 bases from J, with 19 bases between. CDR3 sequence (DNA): TGTGCCAGCAGTTCCCGATGGGACCCAGAGGGTAATGAAAAACTGTTTTTT. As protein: CASSSRWDPEGNEKLFF.

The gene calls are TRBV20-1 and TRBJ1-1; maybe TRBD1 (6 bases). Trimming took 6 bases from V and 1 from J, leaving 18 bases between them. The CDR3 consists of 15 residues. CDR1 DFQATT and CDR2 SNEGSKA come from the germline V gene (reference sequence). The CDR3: CSASLPAGQNTEAFF. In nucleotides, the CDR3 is TGCAGTGCCTCACTACCGGCGGGACAGAACACTGAAGCTTTCTTT.

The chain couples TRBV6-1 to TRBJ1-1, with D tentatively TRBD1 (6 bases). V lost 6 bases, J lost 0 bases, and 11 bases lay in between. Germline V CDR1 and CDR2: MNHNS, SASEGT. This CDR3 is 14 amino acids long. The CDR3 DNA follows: TGTGCCAGCAGGAGGGGGGGGCTGAACACTGAAGCTTTCTTT. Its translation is CASRRGGLNTEAFF.

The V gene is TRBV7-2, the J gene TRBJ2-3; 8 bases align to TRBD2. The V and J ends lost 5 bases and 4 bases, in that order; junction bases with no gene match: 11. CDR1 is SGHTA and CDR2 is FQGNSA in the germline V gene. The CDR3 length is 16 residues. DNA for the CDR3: TGTGCCAGCAGCCCCTTAGCGGGAAGTACATCAGATACGCAGTATTTT. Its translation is CASSPLAGSTSDTQYF.

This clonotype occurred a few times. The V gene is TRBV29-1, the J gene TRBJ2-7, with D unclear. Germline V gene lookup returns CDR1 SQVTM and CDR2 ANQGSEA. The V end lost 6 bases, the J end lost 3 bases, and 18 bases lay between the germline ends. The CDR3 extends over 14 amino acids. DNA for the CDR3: TGCAGCGTCGCCGGGTCGGATCGTTTCTACGAGCAGTACTTC. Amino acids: CSVAGSDRFYEQYF.